These 18 T cell receptor beta chains originate from one sample sequenced in a study of blood T cell repertoires in COVID-19. Here immunoSEQ multiplex PCR was the method, and the copy in TCRdb shows in-frame clones only, minus some. This table has approximately 150,000 clones, about 88% appearing once. Input material: PBMCs or T cells enriched from blood (not recorded which). The origin of the receptors is a human donor with acute COVID-19. The donor label of this sample is uncertain.

The chain is built from TRBV30 and TRBJ1-5, with no clear D. V dropped 2 bases and J dropped 9 bases, with 20 bases sitting between them. Germline-derived CDR1 and CDR2 are GTSNPN and SVGIG (reference sequence). The CDR3 spans 15 residues. The CDR3 is CAWSLAGSHPSPQHF. DNA for the CDR3: TGTGCCTGGAGTCTAGCTGGGAGCCACCCATCGCCCCAGCATTTT.

The chain is built from TRBV29-1 and TRBJ1-2; 10 bases line up with TRBD1. Germline CDR1 SQVTM, CDR2 ANQGSEA. Trimming took 6 bases from V and 7 from J; bases not matched to a gene: 11. The CDR3 extends over 14 amino acids. Here the CDR3 reads CSVRGGTGDFGYTF. CDR3 bases: TGCAGCGTGCGGGGTGGGACAGGGGACTTTGGCTACACCTTC.

The rearrangement links TRBV5-8 to TRBJ2-1; tentative D call: TRBD1 (5 bases). The CDR3 consists of 12 residues. Trimming took 3 bases from V and 6 from J, leaving 7 bases between them. Per germline, CDR1 SGHTS and CDR2 YDEGEE. The CDR3 here is CASSSQGNEQFF. The CDR3 nucleotides are TGTGCCAGCAGCTCCCAGGGCAATGAGCAGTTCTTC. The full variable domain, rest sourced from reference TRBV5-8 and TRBJ2-1, is EAGVTQSPTHLIKTRGQQATLRCSPISGHTSVYWYQQALGLGLQFLLWYDEGEERNRGNFPPRFSGRQFPNYSSELNVNALELEDSALYLCASSSQGNEQFFGPGTRLTVL.

The rearrangement joins TRBV10-3 to TRBJ1-2; 9 bases line up with TRBD1. This CDR3 spans 14 amino acids. Germline V lookup: CDR1 ENHRY, CDR2 SYGVKD. With 0 bases clipped from V and 10 bases from J, the junction kept 6 bases outside the gene matches. The CDR3 sequence is CAISESAGQGPYTF. CDR3 coding DNA: TGTGCCATCAGTGAGTCTGCGGGACAGGGACCCTACACCTTC.

The V gene is TRBV7-3, the J gene TRBJ2-2; 7 positions match TRBD1. J lost 2 bases, V lost 3 bases, and 6 bases had no gene match. This CDR3 is built from 16 residues. CDR1 and CDR2 (germline): SGHTA, FQGTGA. The CDR3 sequence is CASSFGAGGNTGELFF. DNA for the CDR3: TGTGCCAGCAGCTTTGGGGCAGGGGGAAACACCGGGGAGCTGTTTTTT.

In its sample, this clone was seen a few times. This chain uses TRBV4-2 with TRBJ2-3; possibly TRBD2 for D (5 bases). Looked up from germline, CDR1 is LGHNA and CDR2 is YNFKEQ. The CDR3 spans 18 residues. V lost 0 bases to trimming and J lost 0 bases, with 16 bases between them. CDR3 sequence: CASSQESGWAASTDTQYF. CDR3 nucleotide sequence: TGTGCCAGCAGCCAAGAGAGCGGATGGGCGGCTAGCACAGATACGCAGTATTTT.

The genes are TRBV27 and TRBJ2-3; perhaps TRBD1 as D (5 bases). The length of the CDR3 is 13 residues. V was cut by 3 bases and J by 4 bases, with 8 bases left in between. CDR1 and CDR2 (germline): MNHEY, SMNVEV (reference sequence). CDR3 protein: CASSFPGSDTQYF. In nucleotides, the CDR3 is TGTGCCAGCAGTTTCCCAGGGTCAGATACGCAGTATTTT.

CDR3 loop: CASSPWRGTETQYF. CDR3 DNA sequence: TGTGCCAGCAGCCCATGGCGGGGAACAGAGACCCAGTACTTC. The chain is built from TRBV3-1 (or the pseudogene TRBV3-2) and TRBJ2-5, with D possibly matching TRBD2 (6 bases). Germline V gene lookup returns CDR1 LGHDT and CDR2 YNNKEL (reference sequence). Deletions cut 4 bases from V and 4 bases from J, with 13 bases between. The CDR3 is 14 residues long.

The CDR3 sequence is CASSESTGNSPLHF. CDR3 in DNA: TGTGCCAGTAGTGAGTCGACAGGTAATTCACCCCTCCACTTT. The rearrangement uses TRBV19 and TRBJ1-6; TRBD1 might be the D (6 bases). CDR1 and CDR2 from the germline V gene are LNHDA and SQIVND (reference sequence). The CDR3 has 14 amino acids. The V gene lost 5 bases and the J gene lost 6 bases, with 11 bases spanning the gap.

The J gene is TRBJ2-7, the V gene TRBV7-2; TRBD1 aligns across 8 bases. The trim removed 7 bases at V and 6 bases at J, leaving 8 bases unmatched. The germline CDR1 and CDR2 sequences are SGHTA and FQGNSA. This CDR3 is 13 amino acids long. Here the CDR3 reads CASTRGGTGEQYF. In DNA form, the CDR3 reads TGTGCCAGCACCAGAGGAGGGACAGGCGAGCAGTACTTC.

As DNA, the CDR3 is TGTGCCAGCAGCGCCCTACAGGGGGAAGGCTACACCTTC. Its translation is CASSALQGEGYTF. The V gene is TRBV9, the J gene TRBJ1-2, with TRBD1 identical over 8 bases. Germline-derived CDR1 and CDR2 are SGDLS and YYNGEE. V lost 3 bases, J lost 8 bases, and 6 bases stayed unmatched. This CDR3 region has 13 residues.

V gene TRBV30 combines with J gene TRBJ2-4; a weak D match, TRBD1 (6 bases). This CDR3 comprises 15 residues. Trimming shortened V by 2 bases and J by 6 bases, and 17 bases separated the two germline ends. From germline, CDR1 is GTSNPN and CDR2 SVGIG (reference sequence). The CDR3 is CAWSRTGRGGNIQYF. Written as DNA, the CDR3 is TGTGCCTGGAGTCGTACAGGCCGAGGGGGAAACATTCAGTACTTC.

The V call is TRBV5-6, the J call TRBJ1-4, with 8 bases matching TRBD1. Germline-derived CDR1 and CDR2 are SGHDT and YYEEEE. V dropped 2 bases and J dropped 8; count of bases not matched to a gene: 2. The CDR3 is 13 residues long. CDR3 protein: CASSFSGGEKLFF. In nucleotides, the CDR3 is TGTGCCAGCAGCTTCTCAGGGGGCGAAAAACTGTTTTTT.

This rearrangement joins TRBV4-3 to TRBJ2-6; tentatively, D is TRBD1 (6 bases). Per the germline V gene, CDR1 is LGHNA and CDR2 is YSLEER. V was clipped by 4 bases and J by 3 bases, with 13 bases between them. CDR3 size: 16 residues. The CDR3 sequence is CASSPGQLDGANVLTF. CDR3 coding DNA: TGCGCCAGCAGCCCGGGACAACTAGATGGGGCCAACGTCCTGACTTTC.

The rearrangement joins TRBV27 to TRBJ1-2; 10 nucleotides align to TRBD1. The CDR3 sequence is 15 residues long. V lost 0 bases to trimming and J lost 8 bases; unmatched junction nucleotides: 6. Germline CDR1 MNHEY, CDR2 SMNVEV (reference sequence). The CDR3: CASSLSVGTGAGYTF. The CDR3 DNA reads TGTGCCAGCAGTTTATCGGTGGGGACAGGGGCCGGCTACACCTTC.

V is TRBV2 and J is TRBJ1-2; 7 nucleotides line up with TRBD1. J lost 7 bases, V lost 6 bases, and 14 bases had no gene match. Per the germline V gene, CDR1 is SNHLY and CDR2 is FYNNEI. The length of the CDR3 is 15 residues. CDR3 in amino acids: CASRGLTGLVGGYTF. CDR3 DNA sequence: TGTGCCAGCAGGGGCTTGACAGGGCTTGTTGGTGGCTACACCTTC.

V is TRBV7-2 and J is TRBJ2-7; a possible D gene is TRBD1 (6 bases). Trimming stripped 8 bases from V and 0 bases from J, with 23 bases between. The CDR3 runs 17 residues. Per the germline V gene, CDR1 is SGHTA and CDR2 is FQGNSA. The CDR3 region is CASGSGPRTANSYEQYF. The CDR3 coding sequence is TGTGCCAGCGGGTCAGGACCGCGGACAGCCAACTCCTACGAGCAGTACTTC.

The genes are TRBV4-1 and TRBJ1-2, with D perhaps TRBD1 (5 bases). This CDR3 region has 15 residues. V lost 4 bases to trimming and J lost 2 bases, with 14 bases between them. Germline CDR1 and CDR2: MGHRA and YSYEKL. DNA for the CDR3: TGCGCCAGCAGCCCACATAAGGGGCCCAACTATGGCTACACCTTC. Its translation: CASSPHKGPNYGYTF.